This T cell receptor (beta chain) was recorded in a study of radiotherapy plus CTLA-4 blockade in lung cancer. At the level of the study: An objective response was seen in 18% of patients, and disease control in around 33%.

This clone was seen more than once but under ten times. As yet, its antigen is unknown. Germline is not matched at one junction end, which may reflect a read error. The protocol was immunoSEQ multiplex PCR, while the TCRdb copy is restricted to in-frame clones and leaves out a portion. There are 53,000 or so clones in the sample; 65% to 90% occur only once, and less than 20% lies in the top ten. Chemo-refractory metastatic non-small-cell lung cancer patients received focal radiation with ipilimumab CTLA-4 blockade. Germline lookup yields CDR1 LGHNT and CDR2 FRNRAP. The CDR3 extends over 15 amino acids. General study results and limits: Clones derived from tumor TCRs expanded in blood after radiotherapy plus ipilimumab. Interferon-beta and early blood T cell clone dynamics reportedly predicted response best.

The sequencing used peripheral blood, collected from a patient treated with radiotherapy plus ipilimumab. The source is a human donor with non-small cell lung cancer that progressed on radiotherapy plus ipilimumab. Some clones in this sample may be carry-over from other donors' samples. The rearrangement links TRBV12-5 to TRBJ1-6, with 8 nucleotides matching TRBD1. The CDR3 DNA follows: TGTGCTAGTGCTTTGCGGGACAGGAAGAATTCACCCCTCCACTTT. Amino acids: CASALRDRKNSPLHF.